This is a list of T cell receptor beta chains from one sample in a study of blood T cells in healthy people across ages. TCRdb processed the 5' RACE reads anew with MiXCR; each CDR3 protein has one entry. Of approximately 760,000 distinct CDR3 sequences listed, roughly 25% are singletons. These sequences were also reported in another study, on T cells of mothers and their children.

The sequenced sample was blood. These receptors originate from a boy between 5 and 17 years old in good health. Each CDR3 is given with its conserved first and last residue.

v_call,j_call,cdr3_aa
TRBV6-1,TRBJ2-3,CASSGPGVLAGRSDTQYF
TRBV2,TRBJ1-1,CASSVVRSEAFF
TRBV6-5,TRBJ1-1,CATTRGTEAFF
TRBV20-1,TRBJ1-2,CSASDSYGYTF
TRBV27,TRBJ1-1,CASSPTGGYKAFF
TRBV19,TRBJ2-7,CASSIGSLFSYEQYF
TRBV15,TRBJ2-5,CATSREMGAQYF
TRBV7-3,TRBJ2-1,CATGLASGDNEQFF
TRBV7-2,TRBJ1-3,CASSLEHFFGNTIYF
TRBV19,.,CASSTWGLAGDEQYF
TRBV25-1,TRBJ2-3,CASSEYRRGEGTDTQYF
TRBV5-1,TRBJ2-4,CASSEGLLAKNIQYF